This TCR beta chain appears in the sequencing data of a study of cytomegalovirus exposure and HLA in healthy donors. Germline V gene sequence: CDR1 MNHNY, CDR2 SVGAGI (reference sequence). Trimming shortened V by 6 bases and J by 4 bases, and 18 bases separated the two germline ends. The CDR3 has 15 amino acids. Overall study results and limits: Diagnosis of cytomegalovirus status made by the classifier reportedly showed high specificity and sensitivity. A later analysis linked a missense variant in DCLRE1C to the trimming of TCR beta V and J genes. An analysis done earlier found most TCR beta V segments productive about 87% or about 30% of the time.

This clone showed up just a few times. Its antigen is as yet unknown. Primers included in the PCR were 60 Vbeta and 13 Jbeta primers. Assay: immunoSEQ multiplex PCR; the TCRdb copy retains only in-frame clones and omits some. Among 100,000 to 130,000 clones listed, less than 80% were seen once. V gene TRBV6-6 combines with J gene TRBJ1-1; D might be TRBD1 (5 bases). The TCR sequence derives from a young man in good health and CMV-seronegative. Specimen: PBMCs. CDR3 DNA: TGTGCCAGCAGAGACCGGGACGGCGGGAGCACTGAAGCTTTCTTT. Translation: CASRDRDGGSTEAFF.